Listed below are T cell receptor beta chains from one sample, sequenced in a study of blood T cells in healthy people across ages. MiXCR, applied by TCRdb to the 5' RACE reads, yields one record per CDR3 protein. The sample lists fewer than 1,000,000 distinct CDR3 sequences; around 42% were seen once. Sequences were obtained from blood. These receptors were obtained from a man in his 60s in good health. Both conserved end residues are part of each CDR3. A D gene is named only where the DNA matches it firmly. The size of a clone is reported for some rows only, either as once, few or many, or as a class for expanded clones.

D gene: TRBD2; J gene: TRBJ2-1; clone size: .; V gene: TRBV29-1; CDR3 DNA: TGCAGCGTTGTTACTAGCGGACCCTTGGGTGAGCAGTTCTTC; CDR3 protein: CSVVTSGPLGEQFF
D gene: .; J gene: TRBJ2-3; clone size: .; V gene: TRBV30; CDR3 DNA: TGTGCCTGGAGTATCGGGGGCACAGATACGCAGTATTTT; CDR3 protein: CAWSIGGTDTQYF
D gene: TRBD1; J gene: TRBJ2-5; clone size: .; V gene: TRBV6-2/TRBV6-3; CDR3 DNA: TGTGCCAGCACCTTAGACAGGGGGTCTGGGGAGACCCAGTACTTC; CDR3 protein: CASTLDRGSGETQYF
D gene: .; J gene: TRBJ2-7; clone size: few; V gene: TRBV29-1; CDR3 DNA: TGCAGCGTTTTCGGGAACTACGAGCAGTACTTC; CDR3 protein: CSVFGNYEQYF
D gene: TRBD2; J gene: TRBJ2-1; clone size: few; V gene: TRBV6-6; CDR3 DNA: TGTGCCAGCAGTAGCGTGAGCGGGGGGGCTACCTACAATGAGCAGTTCTTC; CDR3 protein: CASSSVSGGATYNEQFF
D gene: .; J gene: TRBJ2-7; clone size: many; V gene: TRBV7-6; CDR3 DNA: TGTGCCAGCAGCTTCGGAGACTCCTACGAGCAGTACTTC; CDR3 protein: CASSFGDSYEQYF
D gene: .; J gene: TRBJ2-2; clone size: .; V gene: TRBV12-3/TRBV12-4; CDR3 DNA: TGTGCCAGCAGTTTAGGGGACCCCAGGTTGGGCGGGGAGCTGTTTTTT; CDR3 protein: CASSLGDPRLGGELFF
D gene: TRBD2; J gene: TRBJ2-7; clone size: .; V gene: TRBV6-2/TRBV6-3; CDR3 DNA: TGTGCCAGCAGTTCGACTAGCGGGGGGGCTTCCGAGCAGTACTTC; CDR3 protein: CASSSTSGGASEQYF
D gene: .; J gene: TRBJ2-7; clone size: few; V gene: TRBV6-2/TRBV6-3; CDR3 DNA: TGTGCCAGCAGTGACAGGACAGTCGAGCAGTACTTC; CDR3 protein: CASSDRTVEQYF
D gene: .; J gene: TRBJ2-1; clone size: .; V gene: TRBV30; CDR3 DNA: TGTGCCTCTGACGGTGGCTCCTACAATGAGCAGTTCTTC; CDR3 protein: CASDGGSYNEQFF
D gene: TRBD2; J gene: TRBJ2-4; clone size: few; V gene: TRBV3-1; CDR3 DNA: TGTGCCAGCAGCCTCGGGACTATTCAAAACATTCAGTACTTC; CDR3 protein: CASSLGTIQNIQYF
D gene: .; J gene: TRBJ2-2; clone size: .; V gene: TRBV19; CDR3 DNA: TGTGCCAGTAGTTTCGGGGGCTGGGGACTGTTTTTT; CDR3 protein: CASSFGGWGLFF
D gene: .; J gene: TRBJ2-7; clone size: few; V gene: TRBV7-9; CDR3 DNA: TGTGCCAGCAGTCGCCGGGACAAGGGGTCCTACGAGCAGTACTTC; CDR3 protein: CASSRRDKGSYEQYF
D gene: .; J gene: TRBJ2-5; clone size: .; V gene: TRBV21-1; CDR3 DNA: TGTGCCAGCAGCGAAACCGAGGGAGGGGGCTATGGAGACCAGTACTTC; CDR3 protein: CASSETEGGGYGDQYF
D gene: .; J gene: TRBJ2-5; clone size: few; V gene: TRBV18; CDR3 DNA: TGTGCCAGCTCCGGCGGTTTGGGCCAAGAGACCCAGTACTTC; CDR3 protein: CASSGGLGQETQYF
D gene: TRBD1; J gene: TRBJ2-7; clone size: few; V gene: TRBV6-2/TRBV6-3; CDR3 DNA: TGTGCCAGCAGTACAGGCGGGACAGGGATTCACGAGCAGTACTTC; CDR3 protein: CASSTGGTGIHEQYF
D gene: .; J gene: TRBJ1-1; clone size: .; V gene: TRBV11-1; CDR3 DNA: TGTGCCAGCAGCTTAGCCCCTCGGGGTGAAGCTTTCTTT; CDR3 protein: CASSLAPRGEAFF
D gene: .; J gene: TRBJ2-5; clone size: few; V gene: TRBV4-1; CDR3 DNA: TGCGCCAGCAGCATAGGAAACTTAGAGACCCAGTACTTC; CDR3 protein: CASSIGNLETQYF
D gene: .; J gene: TRBJ1-1; clone size: .; V gene: TRBV10-3; CDR3 DNA: TGTGCCATCACCCGGACAGAGATGAACACTGAAGCTTTCTTT; CDR3 protein: CAITRTEMNTEAFF
D gene: .; J gene: TRBJ2-7; clone size: .; V gene: TRBV28; CDR3 DNA: TGTGCCAGCAGTTTAGACCGAAACTACGAGCAGTACTTC; CDR3 protein: CASSLDRNYEQYF
D gene: .; J gene: TRBJ2-3; clone size: .; V gene: TRBV28; CDR3 DNA: TGTGCCAGCGAGGAGAATACGCAGTATTTT; CDR3 protein: CASEENTQYF
D gene: .; J gene: TRBJ2-7; clone size: .; V gene: TRBV10-3; CDR3 DNA: TGTGCCATCAGTGGGGGCGGGGGCGCGTACGAGCAGTACTTC; CDR3 protein: CAISGGGGAYEQYF
D gene: TRBD2; J gene: TRBJ2-7; clone size: .; V gene: TRBV4-2; CDR3 DNA: TGTGCCAGCAGCCAAGATGGGACTAGCGGGGTTTGGGAGCAGTACTTC; CDR3 protein: CASSQDGTSGVWEQYF
D gene: TRBD1; J gene: TRBJ2-1; clone size: .; V gene: TRBV5-1; CDR3 DNA: TGCGCCAGTAATAACCAGGGGGAATCCTACAATGAGCGGTTCTTC; CDR3 protein: CASNNQGESYNERFF
D gene: .; J gene: TRBJ2-1; clone size: .; V gene: TRBV15; CDR3 DNA: TGTGCCACCAGCGCCGGCGGGGATAGCTCCTACAATGAGCAGTTCTTC; CDR3 protein: CATSAGGDSSYNEQFF
D gene: .; J gene: TRBJ2-4; clone size: few; V gene: TRBV7-8; CDR3 DNA: TGTGCCAGCAGCTTAGGGGGGCCGGAAAACATTCAGTACTTC; CDR3 protein: CASSLGGPENIQYF
D gene: TRBD2; J gene: TRBJ2-1; clone size: .; V gene: TRBV9; CDR3 DNA: TGTGCCAGCAGCGTAGTTGCGGGGGGCCCCTACAATGAGCAGTTCTTC; CDR3 protein: CASSVVAGGPYNEQFF
D gene: TRBD1; J gene: TRBJ2-4; clone size: many; V gene: TRBV7-2; CDR3 DNA: TGTGCCAGCAGCTCGGGACAGGGGAGGGCCAAAAACATTCAGTACTTC; CDR3 protein: CASSSGQGRAKNIQYF
D gene: TRBD1; J gene: TRBJ2-7; clone size: .; V gene: TRBV6-1; CDR3 DNA: TGTGCCAGCAGCCACAGGGGCGGTGTCTACGAGCAGTACTTC; CDR3 protein: CASSHRGGVYEQYF
D gene: .; J gene: TRBJ2-2; clone size: .; V gene: TRBV12-3/TRBV12-4; CDR3 DNA: TGTGCCAGCAGTCGACAGTTAGCCGGGGAGCTGTTTTTT; CDR3 protein: CASSRQLAGELFF
D gene: .; J gene: TRBJ2-2; clone size: .; V gene: TRBV20-1; CDR3 DNA: TGCAGTGCTAGAGAGGACGGGGAGCTGTTTTTT; CDR3 protein: CSAREDGELFF
D gene: .; J gene: TRBJ1-1; clone size: .; V gene: TRBV6-2/TRBV6-3; CDR3 DNA: TGTGCCAGCAGGCAAATACAGGCGATGAACACTGAAGCTTTCTTT; CDR3 protein: CASRQIQAMNTEAFF
D gene: .; J gene: TRBJ2-7; clone size: .; V gene: TRBV11-2; CDR3 DNA: TGTGCCAGCAGCTTTGCGGCAGCCCTTACCTACGAGCAGTACTTC; CDR3 protein: CASSFAAALTYEQYF
D gene: .; J gene: TRBJ1-5; clone size: .; V gene: TRBV20-1; CDR3 DNA: TGCAGTGCTAGGGGGGGGTTCTCTGATCAGCCCCAGCATTTT; CDR3 protein: CSARGGFSDQPQHF
D gene: .; J gene: TRBJ2-5; clone size: once; V gene: TRBV29-1; CDR3 DNA: TGCAGCGTTGGGCCCGACAACTACAATGAGCAGTACTTC; CDR3 protein: CSVGPDNYNEQYF